This entry lists 17 T cell receptor beta chains sequenced from one sample in a study of cytomegalovirus exposure and HLA in healthy donors (dated by TCRdb to the late 2010s). The library came from the immunoSEQ multiplex PCR assay. The multiplex PCR relied on a mix of 60 forward primers for TCR Vbeta segments and 13 reverse primers for TCR Jbeta segments. This is the immuneACCESS table as TCRdb keeps it, with only in-frame sequences that have V and J called. A part of the clones is gone; compared with another copy, unresolved V genes explain less than half, and the rest is unexplained. The sample contains roughly 100,000 clones, about 83% of them found a single time. The top ten clones comprise 6% to 7.5% of the sample. Sequencing used PBMCs. The receptors were sampled from a man younger than 30 in good health and CMV-seronegative.

Points on this clone: One end of the junction does not line up with germline, which may come from a read error. V is TRBV18 and J is TRBJ1-3; D uncertain. Germline CDR1 KGHSH, CDR2 LQKENI. The length of the CDR3 is 17 residues. As DNA, the CDR3 is TGTGCCAGCTCACCACAGTCTGGGCCGATCTCTGGAAGCACCATATATTTT. This codes for CASSPQSGPISGSTIYF.

This chain uses TRBV19 with TRBJ1-5, with a weak D call TRBD1 (5 bases). The V and J ends lost 5 bases and 7 bases respectively, with 18 bases between them. The CDR3 loop spans 15 amino acids. The germline CDR1 and CDR2 sequences are LNHDA and SQIVND (reference sequence). The CDR3 bases are TGTGCCAGTAGTGGGGCCTCTAGGGAGGGACAGCCCCAGCATTTT. Protein sequence: CASSGASREGQPQHF. The complete variable domain, with remaining parts taken from reference TRBV19 and TRBJ1-5, reads DGGITQSPKYLFRKEGQNVTLSCEQNLNHDAMYWYRQDPGQGLRLIYYSQIVNDFQKGDIAEGYSVSREKKESFPLTVTSAQKNPTAFYLCASSGASREGQPQHFGDGTRLSIL.

V and J are TRBV5-4 and TRBJ2-1; D is perhaps TRBD1 (6 bases). Trimming shortened V by 4 bases and J by 3 bases, and 11 bases separated the two germline ends. There are 14 residues in the CDR3. Germline V gene data show CDR1 as SGHNT and CDR2 as YYREEE (reference sequence). The CDR3 nucleotides are TGTGCCAGCAGCCCAGGGGTGGTCTACAATGAGCAGTTCTTC. The encoded protein is CASSPGVVYNEQFF.

This clone was found a few times. The V and J genes are TRBV11-3 and TRBJ1-2; TRBD1 matches at 7 bases. This CDR3 contains 16 residues. V was clipped by 4 bases and J by 4 bases; unmatched bases: 12. Germline-derived CDR1 and CDR2 are SGHNT and YENEEA. CDR3 sequence reads: CASSSGTAIHLYGYTF. The CDR3 DNA follows: TGTGCCAGCAGCTCCGGGACAGCAATCCATCTCTATGGCTACACCTTC.

The V gene is TRBV25-1, the J gene TRBJ2-1, with a weak D call TRBD2 (7 bases). The germline CDR1 and CDR2 sequences are MGHDK and SYGVNS. The CDR3 extends over 16 amino acids. Trimming shortened V by 8 bases and J by 2 bases, and 19 bases separated the two germline ends. The CDR3 nucleotides read TGTGCCAGCGAATCGGGGGGCGGACCGGCCTACAATGAGCAGTTCTTC. This sequence encodes CASESGGGPAYNEQFF. Combining the CDR3 with reference TRBV25-1 and TRBJ2-1 gives the whole variable domain EADIYQTPRYLVIGTGKKITLECSQTMGHDKMYWYQQDPGMELHLIHYSYGVNSTEKGDLSSESTVSRIRTEHFPLTLESARPSHTSQYLCASESGGGPAYNEQFFGPGTRLTVL.

This clone was detected only once. This chain uses TRBV4-3 with TRBJ2-3; TRBD2 aligns across 7 bases. V trimming: 1 base; J trimming: 3 bases; junction bases outside the gene matches: 7. The CDR3 runs to 16 residues. The germline gives CDR1 LGHNA, CDR2 YSLEER. The CDR3 region has the DNA TGCGCCAGCAGCCAAGCCCTCCAGCGGGAAACAGATACGCAGTATTTT. Amino acids: CASSQALQRETDTQYF.

This clone occurred once. The V call is TRBV2, the J call TRBJ2-2, with D possibly matching TRBD1 (5 bases). CDR3 size: 12 residues. V dropped 7 bases and J dropped 10 bases, with 13 bases sitting between them. CDR1 and CDR2 (germline): SNHLY, FYNNEI. CDR3 DNA sequence: TGTGCCAGCACTTCCCAGGGCTCGGAGCTGTTTTTT. The encoded protein is CASTSQGSELFF.

As DNA, the CDR3 is TGCGCCAGCAGCCAAGCCTTCCTTGGGCAGGCCCAAGAGACCCAGTACTTC. Its protein is CASSQAFLGQAQETQYF. The chain uses TRBV4-3 and TRBJ2-5; no clear D. Trimming removed 1 base from V and 1 base from J, with 16 bases in between. The CDR3 totals 17 residues. CDR1 LGHNA and CDR2 YSLEER come from the germline V gene.

The sample holds many counts of this clone. This same CDR3 is encoded by further DNA sequences in the sample. The chain couples TRBV7-6 to TRBJ2-1, with D possibly TRBD2 on 5 matching bases. The CDR3 is made up of 13 amino acids. Trimming removed 4 bases at V and 7 bases at J, with 11 bases between. Germline V gives CDR1 SGHVS, CDR2 FNYEAQ. Written as DNA, the CDR3 is TGTGCCAGCAGCTCCACCCCGGGGAATGAGCAGTTCTTC. It specifies CASSSTPGNEQFF.

A note on this clone: In the same sample, other DNA sequences code for this CDR3. The chain combines TRBV4-3 with TRBJ2-7; 9 bases are shared with TRBD2. Germline CDR1 LGHNA, CDR2 YSLEER. J gave up 4 bases and V 4 bases, and 2 bases lay outside the gene matches. This CDR3 region has 13 residues. CDR3 DNA: TGCGCCAGCAGCCGCGGGAGGGGGTACGAGCAGTACTTC. This gives the protein CASSRGRGYEQYF.

The CDR3 DNA reads TGTGCCATCAGTGGACAGGGGAACTATGGCTACACCTTC. This sequence encodes CAISGQGNYGYTF. The V and J genes are TRBV10-3 and TRBJ1-2, with 8 bases identical to TRBD1. The CDR3 is 13 residues long. V lost 4 bases to trimming and J lost 2 bases; unmatched junction nucleotides: 0. Germline-derived CDR1 and CDR2 are ENHRY and SYGVKD.

V gene TRBV28 combines with J gene TRBJ1-1, with D tentatively TRBD1 (6 bases). Trimming took 5 bases from V and 0 from J, leaving 22 bases between them. The V gene's germline CDR1 is MDHEN and CDR2 SYDVKM. This CDR3 comprises 18 residues. The CDR3 spells CASSPWDPRDTVNTEAFF. The CDR3 nucleotides read TGTGCCAGCAGTCCTTGGGATCCCCGGGACACGGTGAACACTGAAGCTTTCTTT. Supplemented by reference TRBV28 and TRBJ1-1, the full variable domain reads DVKVTQSSRYLVKRTGEKVFLECVQDMDHENMFWYRQDPGLGLRLIYFSYDVKMKEKGDIPEGYSVSREKKERFSLILESASTNQTSMYLCASSPWDPRDTVNTEAFFGQGTRLTVV.

This clone has more than one count but fewer than ten. V usage is TRBV7-9 and J usage is TRBJ2-7, with TRBD1 matching 10 bases. Looked up from germline, CDR1 is SEHNR and CDR2 is FQNEAQ (reference sequence). The CDR3 loop spans 18 amino acids. Losses at the gene ends were 5 bases for V and 5 bases for J; bases not matched to a gene: 18. CDR3: CASSPPFRQGATEDEQYF. The CDR3 DNA sequence: TGTGCCAGCAGCCCCCCCTTTAGACAGGGGGCGACGGAAGACGAGCAGTACTTC.

This clone was recorded only once. The rearrangement uses TRBV4-1 and TRBJ1-4; 8 bases are a match to TRBD1. Germline-derived CDR1 and CDR2 are MGHRA and YSYEKL. V dropped 4 bases and J dropped 8; count of bases not matched to a gene: 12. The CDR3 consists of 16 residues. CDR3 coding DNA: TGCGCCAGCAGCCTATCTACAGGGGGATTAAGCGAAAAACTGTTTTTT. Residues: CASSLSTGGLSEKLFF.

The chain is built from TRBV10-3 and TRBJ2-2; the D gene is possibly TRBD2 (7 bases). The CDR3 is 13 residues long. CDR1 is ENHRY, CDR2 SYGVKD, per germline. V was clipped by 8 bases and J by 6 bases, with 13 bases between them. CDR3 sequence (DNA): TGTGCCATCGGGGGGGCTCGTGCCGGGGAGCTGTTTTTT. This encodes CAIGGARAGELFF.

The chain combines TRBV19 with TRBJ1-1; no definite D call. Trimming stripped 0 bases from V and 5 bases from J, with 10 bases between. Germline loops: CDR1 LNHDA, CDR2 SQIVND (reference sequence). There are 14 residues in the CDR3. The CDR3 loop reads CASSIDGSGTEAFF. The CDR3 nucleotides are TGTGCCAGTAGTATAGACGGAAGCGGGACTGAAGCTTTCTTT.

In this sample, this clone turned up once. The genes are TRBV7-3 and TRBJ2-2; 7 bases fit TRBD1. Germline values: CDR1 SGHTA, CDR2 FQGTGA. The ends lost 3 bases at V and 4 bases at J; junction bases unmatched: 2. This CDR3 spans 14 amino acids. The CDR3 region has the DNA TGTGCCAGCAGCTTGGGACAGTTCACCGGGGAGCTGTTTTTT. This encodes CASSLGQFTGELFF.